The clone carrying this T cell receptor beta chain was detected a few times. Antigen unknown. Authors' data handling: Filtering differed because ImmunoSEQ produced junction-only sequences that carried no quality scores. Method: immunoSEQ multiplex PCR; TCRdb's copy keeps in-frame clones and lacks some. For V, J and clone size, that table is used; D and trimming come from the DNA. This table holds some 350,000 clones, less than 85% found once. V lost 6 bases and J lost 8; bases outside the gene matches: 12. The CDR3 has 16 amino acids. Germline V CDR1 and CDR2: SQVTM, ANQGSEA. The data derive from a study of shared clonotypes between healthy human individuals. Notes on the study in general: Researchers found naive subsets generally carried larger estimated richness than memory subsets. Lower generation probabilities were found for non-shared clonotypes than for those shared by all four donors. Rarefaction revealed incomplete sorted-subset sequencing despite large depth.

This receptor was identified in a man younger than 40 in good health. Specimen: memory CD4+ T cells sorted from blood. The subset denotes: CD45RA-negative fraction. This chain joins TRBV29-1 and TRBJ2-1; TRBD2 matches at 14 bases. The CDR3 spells CSVGTSGRFSGHEQFF. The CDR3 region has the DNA TGCAGCGTGGGGACTAGCGGGAGATTTAGTGGCCATGAGCAGTTCTTC.